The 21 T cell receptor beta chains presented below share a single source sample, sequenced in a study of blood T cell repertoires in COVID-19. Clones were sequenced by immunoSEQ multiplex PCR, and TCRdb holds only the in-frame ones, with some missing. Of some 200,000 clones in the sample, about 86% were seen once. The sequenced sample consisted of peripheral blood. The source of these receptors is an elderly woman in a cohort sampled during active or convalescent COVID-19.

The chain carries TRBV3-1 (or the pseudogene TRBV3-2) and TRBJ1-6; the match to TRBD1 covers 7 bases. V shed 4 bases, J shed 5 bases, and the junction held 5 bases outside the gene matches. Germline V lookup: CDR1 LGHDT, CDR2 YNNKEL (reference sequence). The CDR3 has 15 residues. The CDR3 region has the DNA TGTGCCAGCAGCCGAGGGGGCGCGGATAATTCACCCCTCCACTTT. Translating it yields CASSRGGADNSPLHF.

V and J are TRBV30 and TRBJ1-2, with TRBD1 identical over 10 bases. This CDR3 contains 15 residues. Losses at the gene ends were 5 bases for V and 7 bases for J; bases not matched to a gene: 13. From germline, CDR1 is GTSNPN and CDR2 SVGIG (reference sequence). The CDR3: CAWSKTGTGVSGYTF. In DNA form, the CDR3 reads TGTGCCTGGTCTAAAACCGGGACAGGGGTTAGTGGCTACACCTTC.

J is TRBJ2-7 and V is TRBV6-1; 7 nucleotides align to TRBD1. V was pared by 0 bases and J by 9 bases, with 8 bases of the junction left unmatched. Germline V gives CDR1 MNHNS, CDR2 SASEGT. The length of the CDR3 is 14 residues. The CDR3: CASSEAAGGKGQYV. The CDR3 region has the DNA TGTGCCAGCAGTGAAGCGGCAGGGGGTAAGGGGCAGTACGTC.

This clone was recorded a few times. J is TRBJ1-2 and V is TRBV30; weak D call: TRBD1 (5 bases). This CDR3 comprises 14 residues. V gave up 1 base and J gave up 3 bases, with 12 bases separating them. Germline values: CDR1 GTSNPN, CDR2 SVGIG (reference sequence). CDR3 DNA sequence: TGTGCCTGGAGTGGGGCCAGGGTTGACTATGGCTACACCTTC. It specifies CAWSGARVDYGYTF.

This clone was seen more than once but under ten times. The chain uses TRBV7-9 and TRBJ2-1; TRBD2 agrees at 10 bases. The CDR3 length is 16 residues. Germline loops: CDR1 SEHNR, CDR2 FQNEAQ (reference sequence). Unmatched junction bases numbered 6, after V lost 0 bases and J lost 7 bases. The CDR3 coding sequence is TGTGCCAGCAGCTTAGCGAGCGGGAGGGATTTAAATGAGCAGTTCTTC. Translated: CASSLASGRDLNEQFF.

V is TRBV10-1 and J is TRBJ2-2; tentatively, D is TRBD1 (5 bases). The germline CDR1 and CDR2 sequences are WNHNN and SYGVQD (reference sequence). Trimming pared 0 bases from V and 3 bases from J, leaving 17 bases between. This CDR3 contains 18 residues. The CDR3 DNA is TGCGCCAGCAGTGAGTCGATTTTGACAGCTATTTACACCGGGGAGCTGTTTTTT. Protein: CASSESILTAIYTGELFF.

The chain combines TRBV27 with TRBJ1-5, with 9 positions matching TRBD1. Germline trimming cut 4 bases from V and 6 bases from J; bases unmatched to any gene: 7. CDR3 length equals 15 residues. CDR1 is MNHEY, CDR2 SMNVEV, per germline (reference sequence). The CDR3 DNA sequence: TGTGCCAGCAGTTCATACGGGACAGGGAGTCAGCCCCAGCATTTT. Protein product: CASSSYGTGSQPQHF.

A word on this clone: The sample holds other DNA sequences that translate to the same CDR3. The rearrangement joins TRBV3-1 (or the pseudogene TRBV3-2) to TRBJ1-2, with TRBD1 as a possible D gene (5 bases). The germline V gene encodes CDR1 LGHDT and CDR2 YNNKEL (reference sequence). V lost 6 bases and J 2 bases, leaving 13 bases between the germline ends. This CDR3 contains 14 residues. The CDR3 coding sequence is TGTGCCAGCAGACGGCAGGGTTCGAACTATGGCTACACCTTC. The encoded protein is CASRRQGSNYGYTF.

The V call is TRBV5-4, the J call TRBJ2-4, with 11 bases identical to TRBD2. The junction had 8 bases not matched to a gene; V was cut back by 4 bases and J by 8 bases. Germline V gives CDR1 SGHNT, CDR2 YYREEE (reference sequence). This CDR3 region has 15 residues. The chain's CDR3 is CASSDQLAGAHIQYF. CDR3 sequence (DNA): TGTGCCAGCAGCGACCAACTAGCGGGAGCGCACATTCAGTACTTC.

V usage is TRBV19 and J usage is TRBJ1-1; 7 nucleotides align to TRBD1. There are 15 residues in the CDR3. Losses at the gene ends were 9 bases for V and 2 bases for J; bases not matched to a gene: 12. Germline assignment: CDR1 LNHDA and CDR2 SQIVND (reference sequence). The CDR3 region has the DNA TGTGCCAGCCATACGGGACAGCCCTTTAACACTGAAGCTTTCTTT. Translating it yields CASHTGQPFNTEAFF. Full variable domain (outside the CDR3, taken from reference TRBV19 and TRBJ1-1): DGGITQSPKYLFRKEGQNVTLSCEQNLNHDAMYWYRQDPGQGLRLIYYSQIVNDFQKGDIAEGYSVSREKKESFPLTVTSAQKNPTAFYLCASHTGQPFNTEAFFGQGTRLTVV.

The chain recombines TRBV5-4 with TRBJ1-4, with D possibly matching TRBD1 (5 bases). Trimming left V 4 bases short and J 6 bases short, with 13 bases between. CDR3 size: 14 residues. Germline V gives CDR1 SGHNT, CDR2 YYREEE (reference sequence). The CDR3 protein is CASSDRQSDEKLFF. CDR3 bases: TGTGCCAGCAGCGATAGACAGTCCGATGAAAAACTGTTTTTT. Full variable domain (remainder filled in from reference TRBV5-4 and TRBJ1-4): ETGVTQSPTHLIKTRGQQVTLRCSSQSGHNTVSWYQQALGQGPQFIFQYYREEENGRGNFPPRFSGLQFPNYSSELNVNALELDDSALYLCASSDRQSDEKLFFGSGTQLSVL.

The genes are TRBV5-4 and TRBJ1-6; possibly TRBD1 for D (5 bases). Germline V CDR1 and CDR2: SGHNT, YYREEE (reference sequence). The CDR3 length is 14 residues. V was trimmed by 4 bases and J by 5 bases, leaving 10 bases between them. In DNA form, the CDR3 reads TGTGCCAGCAGCGGCAGGGCTGATAATTCACCCCTCCACTTT. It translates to CASSGRADNSPLHF.

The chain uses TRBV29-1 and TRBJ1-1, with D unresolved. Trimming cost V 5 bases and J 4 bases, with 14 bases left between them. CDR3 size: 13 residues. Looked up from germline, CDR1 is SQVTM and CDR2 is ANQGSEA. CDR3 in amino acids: CSVHGLRGTEAFF. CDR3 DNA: TGCAGCGTTCATGGACTCCGAGGCACTGAAGCTTTCTTT.

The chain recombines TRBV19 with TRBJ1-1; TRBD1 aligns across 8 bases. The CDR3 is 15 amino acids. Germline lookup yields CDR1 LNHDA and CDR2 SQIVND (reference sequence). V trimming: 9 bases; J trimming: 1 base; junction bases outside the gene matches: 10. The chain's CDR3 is CASSTTTGGNTEAFF. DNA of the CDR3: TGTGCCAGCTCAACAACCACAGGGGGGAACACTGAAGCTTTCTTT.

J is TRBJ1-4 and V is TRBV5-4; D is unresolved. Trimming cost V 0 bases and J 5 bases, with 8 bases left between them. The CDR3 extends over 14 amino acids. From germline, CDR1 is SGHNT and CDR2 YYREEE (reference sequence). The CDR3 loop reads CASSLDSRNEKLFF. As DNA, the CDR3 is TGTGCCAGCAGCTTGGACAGTAGAAATGAAAAACTGTTTTTT.

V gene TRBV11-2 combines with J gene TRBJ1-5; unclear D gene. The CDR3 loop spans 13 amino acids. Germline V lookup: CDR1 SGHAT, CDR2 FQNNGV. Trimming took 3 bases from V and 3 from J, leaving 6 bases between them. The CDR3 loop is CASSLEDNQPQHF. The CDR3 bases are TGTGCCAGCAGCTTGGAGGACAATCAGCCCCAGCATTTT.

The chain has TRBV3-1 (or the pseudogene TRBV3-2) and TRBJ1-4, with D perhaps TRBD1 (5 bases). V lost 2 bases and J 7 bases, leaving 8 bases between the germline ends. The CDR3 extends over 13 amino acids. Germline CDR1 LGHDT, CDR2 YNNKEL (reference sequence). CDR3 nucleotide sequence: TGTGCCAGCAGCCAATCGGGGGGTGAAAAACTGTTTTTT. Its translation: CASSQSGGEKLFF.

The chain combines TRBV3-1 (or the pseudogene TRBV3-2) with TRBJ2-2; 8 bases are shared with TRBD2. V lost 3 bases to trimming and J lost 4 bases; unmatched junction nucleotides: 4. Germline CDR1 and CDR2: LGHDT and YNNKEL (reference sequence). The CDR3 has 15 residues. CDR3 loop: CASSQGLVTTGELFF. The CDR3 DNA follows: TGTGCCAGCAGCCAGGGACTAGTCACCACCGGGGAGCTGTTTTTT.

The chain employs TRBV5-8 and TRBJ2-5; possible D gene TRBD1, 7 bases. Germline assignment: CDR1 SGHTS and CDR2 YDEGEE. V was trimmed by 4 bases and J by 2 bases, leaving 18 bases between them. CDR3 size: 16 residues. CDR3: CASSRGQGGRQETQYF. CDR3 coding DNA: TGTGCCAGCAGCCGGGGCCAGGGGGGTAGGCAAGAGACCCAGTACTTC.

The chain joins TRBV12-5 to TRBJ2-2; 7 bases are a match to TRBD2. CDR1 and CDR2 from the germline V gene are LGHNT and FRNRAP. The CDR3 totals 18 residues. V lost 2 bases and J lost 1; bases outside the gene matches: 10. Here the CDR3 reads CASGLSLAVYLNTGELFF. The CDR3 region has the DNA TGTGCTAGTGGTTTGAGCCTAGCGGTGTATTTGAACACCGGGGAGCTGTTTTTT.

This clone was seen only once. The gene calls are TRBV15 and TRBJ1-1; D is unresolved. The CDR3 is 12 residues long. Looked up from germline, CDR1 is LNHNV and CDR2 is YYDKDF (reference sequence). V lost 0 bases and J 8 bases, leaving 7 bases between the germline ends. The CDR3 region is CATSRDKAEAFF. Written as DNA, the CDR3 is TGTGCCACCAGCAGAGACAAAGCCGAAGCTTTCTTT.